This T cell receptor beta chain stems from a study of T cell responses to AZD1222 COVID-19 vaccine. The V gene's germline CDR1 is SGHTA and CDR2 FQGTGA. V lost 2 bases and J lost 8, with 19 bases in between. The CDR3 is 16 residues long. Measured with immunoSEQ multiplex PCR; TCRdb has only the in-frame clones, and not every one. Of about 200,000 clones listed, approximately 91% are singletons. This chain links TRBV7-3 with TRBJ2-1; D may be TRBD2 (5 bases). The TCR comes from an adult who received the AZD1222 COVID-19 vaccine. Sequencing used peripheral blood, obtained 28 days after the second AZD1222 dose. The CDR3 is CASSLRGGQDGDEQFF. CDR3 nucleotide sequence: TGTGCCAGCAGCTTACGTGGTGGGCAAGACGGGGATGAGCAGTTCTTC. The variable domain in full, with the rest retrieved from reference TRBV7-3 and TRBJ2-1, is GAGVSQTPSNKVTEKGKYVELRCDPISGHTALYWYRQSLGQGPEFLIYFQGTGAADDSGLPNDRFFAVRPEGSVSTLKIQRTERGDSAVYLCASSLRGGQDGDEQFFGPGTRLTVL.